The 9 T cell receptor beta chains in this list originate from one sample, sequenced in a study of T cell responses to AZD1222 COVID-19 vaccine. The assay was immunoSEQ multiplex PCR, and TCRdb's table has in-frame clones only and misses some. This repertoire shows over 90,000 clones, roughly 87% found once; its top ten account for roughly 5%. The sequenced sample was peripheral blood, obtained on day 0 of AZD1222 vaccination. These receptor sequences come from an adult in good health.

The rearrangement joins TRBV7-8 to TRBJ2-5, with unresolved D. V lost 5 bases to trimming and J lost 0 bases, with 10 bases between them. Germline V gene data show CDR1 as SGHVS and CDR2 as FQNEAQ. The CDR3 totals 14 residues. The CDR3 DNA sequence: TGTGCCAGCAGCCCGCCCGTGTACCAAGAGACCCAGTACTTC. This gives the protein CASSPPVYQETQYF.

CDR3 nucleotides: TGTGCCAGCAGCCCTAGACAGGGTAACACTGAAGCTTTCTTT. This translates into CASSPRQGNTEAFF. The chain joins TRBV3-1 (or the pseudogene TRBV3-2) to TRBJ1-1, with TRBD1 identical over 7 bases. Per the germline V gene, CDR1 is LGHDT and CDR2 is YNNKEL (reference sequence). V trimming: 4 bases; J trimming: 2 bases; junction bases outside the gene matches: 4. The CDR3 length is 14 residues.

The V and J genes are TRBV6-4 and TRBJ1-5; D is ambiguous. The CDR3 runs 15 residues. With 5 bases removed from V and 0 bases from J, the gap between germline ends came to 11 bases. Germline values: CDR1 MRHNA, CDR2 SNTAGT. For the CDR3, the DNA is TGTGCCAGCAGTCCCGAGATGGATAGCAATCAGCCCCAGCATTTT. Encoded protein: CASSPEMDSNQPQHF.

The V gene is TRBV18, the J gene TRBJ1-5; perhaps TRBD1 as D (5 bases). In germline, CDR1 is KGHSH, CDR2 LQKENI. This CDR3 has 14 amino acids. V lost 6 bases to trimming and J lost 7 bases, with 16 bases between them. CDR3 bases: TGTGCCAGCTCCCGCGACAGATCAGCCCAGCCCCAGCATTTT. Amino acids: CASSRDRSAQPQHF.

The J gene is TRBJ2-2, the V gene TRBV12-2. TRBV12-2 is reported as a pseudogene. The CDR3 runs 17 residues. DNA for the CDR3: TGTGCAAGTCGCTTGGGGGAACACCAAAAGAACACCGGGGAGCTGTTTTTT. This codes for CASRLGEHQKNTGELFF.

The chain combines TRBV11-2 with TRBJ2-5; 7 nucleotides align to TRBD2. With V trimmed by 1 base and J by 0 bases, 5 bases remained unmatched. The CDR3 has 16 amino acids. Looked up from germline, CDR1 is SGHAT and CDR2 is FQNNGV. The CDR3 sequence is CASSLGTRANQETQYF. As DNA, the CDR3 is TGTGCCAGCAGCTTAGGGACTAGAGCCAACCAAGAGACCCAGTACTTC.

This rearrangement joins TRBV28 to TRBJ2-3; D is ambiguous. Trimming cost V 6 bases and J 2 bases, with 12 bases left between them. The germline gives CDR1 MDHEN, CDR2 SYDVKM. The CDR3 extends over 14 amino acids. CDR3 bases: TGTGCCAGCAGCCGTGCGACCCACACAGATACGCAGTATTTT. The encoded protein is CASSRATHTDTQYF.

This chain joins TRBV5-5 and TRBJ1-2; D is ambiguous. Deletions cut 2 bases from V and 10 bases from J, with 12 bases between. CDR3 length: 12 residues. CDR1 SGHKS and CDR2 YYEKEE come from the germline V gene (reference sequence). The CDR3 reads CASSLGRTPYTF. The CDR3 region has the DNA TGTGCCAGCAGCTTAGGACGGACCCCCTACACCTTC. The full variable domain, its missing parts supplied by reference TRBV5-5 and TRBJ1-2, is DAGVTQSPTHLIKTRGQQVTLRCSPISGHKSVSWYQQVLGQGPQFIFQYYEKEERGRGNFPDRFSARQFPNYSSELNVNALLLGDSALYLCASSLGRTPYTFGSGTRLTVV.

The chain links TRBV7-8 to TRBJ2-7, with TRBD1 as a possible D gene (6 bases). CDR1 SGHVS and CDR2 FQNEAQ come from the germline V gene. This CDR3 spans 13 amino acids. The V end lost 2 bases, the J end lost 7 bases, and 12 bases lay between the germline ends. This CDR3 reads CASSLNRVGEQYF. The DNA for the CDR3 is TGTGCCAGCAGCTTAAACAGGGTTGGGGAGCAGTACTTC.